One sample yielded the 30 T cell receptor beta chains listed below, sequenced in a study of T-cell reconstitution after alpha-beta-depleted transplantation in children. Researchers prepared the TCRbeta library using unique molecular identifiers, the study reports. TCRdb re-derived calls from the PCR reads in MiXCR, one entry per CDR3 protein. Of approximately 130,000 distinct CDR3 sequences in the sample, about a tenth were seen once. This specimen consisted of PBMCs, mostly from graft donor cells, obtained 180 days after TCRalphabeta/CD19-depleted stem cell transplant. These receptors were obtained from a girl under three years old who had a stem cell transplant for combined immunodeficiency, so the T cells may come from the graft donor.

At least ten counts were recorded for this clonotype. The chain uses TRBV2 and TRBJ2-2; TRBD2 agrees at 16 bases. The CDR3 loop spans 20 amino acids. With V trimmed by 4 bases and J by 6 bases, 14 bases remained unmatched. The germline gives CDR1 SNHLY, CDR2 FYNNEI. The CDR3 region is CASSVLPRGTSGGAAGELFF. The CDR3 nucleotides are TGTGCCAGCAGTGTCCTTCCTCGGGGGACTAGCGGGGGGGCGGCCGGGGAGCTGTTTTTT.

In this sample, this clonotype turned up many times. The CDR3 is CASSLGQSLMTGYTF. DNA of the CDR3: TGTGCCAGCAGCTTAGGACAGTCCCTGATGACCGGCTACACCTTC. The genes are TRBV7-9 and TRBJ1-2, with D possibly TRBD1 on 5 matching bases. The CDR3 has 15 amino acids. The germline V gene has CDR1 SEHNR and CDR2 FQNEAQ (reference sequence). Trimming left V 1 base short and J 8 bases short, with 17 bases between.

The rearrangement links TRBV5-8 to TRBJ1-1; D might be TRBD1 (6 bases). The germline V gene has CDR1 SGHTS and CDR2 YDEGEE. This CDR3 is built from 17 residues. Trimming took off 2 bases at V and 1 base at J, with 18 bases between the two ends. CDR3 in amino acids: CASSFSGERNRNTEAFF. CDR3 DNA: TGTGCCAGCAGCTTTTCAGGGGAGAGAAATCGGAACACTGAAGCTTTCTTT.

In its sample, this clonotype was seen many times. This CDR3 reads CASSPRGRPTYNEQFF. DNA of the CDR3: TGCGCCAGCAGCCCCAGGGGAAGGCCTACGTACAATGAGCAGTTCTTC. The chain carries TRBV4-3 and TRBJ2-1; D possibly corresponds to TRBD1 (6 bases). V lost 4 bases and J 4 bases, leaving 17 bases between the germline ends. The CDR3 has 16 amino acids. Germline loops: CDR1 LGHNA, CDR2 YSLEER.

In the case of this clonotype: A much larger clone lies one base from this, so it may be a read error. The rearrangement uses TRBV30 and TRBJ2-5, with 9 bases lining up with TRBD1. The V and J ends lost 5 bases and 4 bases, in that order; junction bases with no gene match: 11. CDR3 length: 15 residues. Germline CDR1 is GTSNPN and CDR2 is SVGIG (reference sequence). As DNA, the CDR3 is TGTGCCTGGGGCCACCGGGACAGGGAGGCAGAGACCCAGTACTTC. Encoded protein: CAWGHRDREAETQYF.

The chain uses TRBV20-1 and TRBJ2-2; D perhaps matches TRBD2 (6 bases). The V gene lost 5 bases and the J gene lost 6 bases, with 16 bases spanning the gap. The CDR3 extends over 14 amino acids. Germline CDR1 DFQATT, CDR2 SNEGSKA (reference sequence). The CDR3 DNA follows: TGCAGTGCTCCCTCAGGGACTTTTGCCGGGGAGCTGTTTTTT. The encoded protein is CSAPSGTFAGELFF.

The V and J genes are TRBV6-1 and TRBJ1-5, with D possibly TRBD1 on 6 matching bases. Germline V gives CDR1 MNHNS, CDR2 SASEGT. This CDR3 is 17 amino acids long. V dropped 3 bases and J dropped 0 bases, with 15 bases sitting between them. CDR3: CASSDPGGGFSNQPQHF. In DNA form, the CDR3 reads TGTGCCAGCAGTGACCCCGGGGGGGGCTTTAGCAATCAGCCCCAGCATTTT.

This chain uses TRBV3-1 with TRBJ2-7, with D perhaps matching TRBD1 or TRBD2 (5 bases each). Looked up from germline, CDR1 is LGHDT and CDR2 is YNNKEL (reference sequence). CDR3 size: 16 residues. V dropped 1 base and J dropped 2 bases, with 15 bases sitting between them. CDR3 sequence (DNA): TGTGCCAGCAGCCAAGGAGTGAGGGGCTATACCTACGAGCAGTACTTC. It yields the protein CASSQGVRGYTYEQYF.

This clonotype was detected only a few times. The J gene is TRBJ2-2, the V gene TRBV7-2; 9 nucleotides line up with TRBD1. V trimming: 3 bases; J trimming: 4 bases; junction bases outside the gene matches: 6. This CDR3 spans 16 amino acids. The germline gives CDR1 SGHTA, CDR2 FQGNSA. CDR3 sequence reads: CASSFTGGKVTGELFF. The CDR3 DNA is TGTGCCAGCAGCTTTACAGGGGGCAAGGTCACCGGGGAGCTGTTTTTT.

The genes are TRBV6-1 and TRBJ2-1; D is undetermined. The germline V and J ends were trimmed by 6 bases and 4 bases, with 10 bases remaining between them. This CDR3 region has 13 residues. CDR1 and CDR2 (germline): MNHNS, SASEGT. The CDR3, as DNA: TGTGCCAGCAGCACGGCCCAGTACAATGAGCAGTTCTTC. Protein sequence: CASSTAQYNEQFF.

In its sample, this clonotype was seen a few times. The rearrangement uses TRBV29-1 and TRBJ1-1; D is unclear. The CDR3 is 14 residues long. Trimming took off 3 bases at V and 0 bases at J, with 11 bases between the two ends. Germline V gene sequence: CDR1 SQVTM, CDR2 ANQGSEA. As DNA, the CDR3 is TGCAGCGTTGAGGTCCAAATTTTGAACACTGAAGCTTTCTTT. It codes for CSVEVQILNTEAFF.

The V and J genes are TRBV12-3 or TRBV12-4 and TRBJ2-2; the D gene is possibly TRBD2 (8 bases). Trimming removed 5 bases from V and 4 bases from J, with 17 bases in between. The length of the CDR3 is 16 residues. The CDR3 loop reads CASSPQGGTSTGELFF. The CDR3 region has the DNA TGTGCCAGCAGTCCTCAGGGGGGGACTAGCACCGGGGAGCTGTTTTTT.

The V call is TRBV29-1, the J call TRBJ2-1, with D perhaps assigned TRBD1 or TRBD2 (5 bases each). Trimming cost V 3 bases and J 1 base, with 13 bases left between them. The CDR3 consists of 15 residues. The germline CDR1 and CDR2 sequences are SQVTM and ANQGSEA. The CDR3, as DNA: TGCAGCGTTGATGGAGGACATGGGTCCTACAATGAGCAGTTCTTC. This gives the protein CSVDGGHGSYNEQFF.

This rearrangement joins TRBV5-4 to TRBJ2-1; no firm D call. The germline CDR1 and CDR2 sequences are SGHNT and YYREEE (reference sequence). V was cut by 0 bases and J by 4 bases, with 5 bases left in between. The CDR3 sequence is 13 residues long. CDR3: CASSLEDYNEQFF. As DNA, the CDR3 is TGTGCCAGCAGCTTGGAGGATTACAATGAGCAGTTCTTC.

The chain has TRBV24-1 and TRBJ2-5; D gene unclear. V lost 1 base and J 4 bases, leaving 3 bases between the germline ends. Per germline, CDR1 KGHDR and CDR2 SFDVKD. CDR3 length: 12 residues. The CDR3 region is CATSDFVETQYF. The CDR3 DNA reads TGTGCCACCAGTGATTTTGTAGAGACCCAGTACTTC.

This chain links TRBV5-1 with TRBJ2-3; D is possibly TRBD1 (6 bases). The V gene's germline CDR1 is SGHRS and CDR2 YFSETQ. The CDR3 sequence is 14 residues long. V lost 2 bases and J lost 1, with 8 bases in between. This CDR3 is CASSLRQGTDTQYF. The CDR3, as DNA: TGCGCCAGCAGCTTACGACAGGGCACAGATACGCAGTATTTT.

The rearrangement uses TRBV20-1 and TRBJ2-2, with a weak D call TRBD1 (5 bases). This CDR3 comprises 15 residues. V lost 1 base and J lost 3, with 12 bases in between. CDR1 DFQATT and CDR2 SNEGSKA come from the germline V gene (reference sequence). In DNA, the CDR3 is TGCAGTGCTAGAGCAGCAGGGTCGGACACCGGGGAGCTGTTTTTT. Translating it yields CSARAAGSDTGELFF.

This clonotype was seen a handful of times. The V gene is TRBV29-1, the J gene TRBJ1-3; D remains ambiguous. With 4 bases removed from V and 4 bases from J, the gap between germline ends came to 11 bases. Germline CDR1 SQVTM, CDR2 ANQGSEA. This CDR3 is built from 13 residues. Here the CDR3 reads CSVASRLGNTIYF. The CDR3 DNA reads TGCAGCGTTGCAAGTCGTTTAGGAAACACCATATATTTT.

This clonotype was picked up a small number of times. The genes are TRBV29-1 and TRBJ2-7, with D perhaps matching TRBD2 (6 bases). Germline V gives CDR1 SQVTM, CDR2 ANQGSEA. The length of the CDR3 is 13 residues. Trimming took off 6 bases at V and 3 bases at J, with 15 bases between the two ends. The CDR3 loop reads CSVYGGLGYEQYF. DNA for the CDR3: TGCAGCGTATATGGAGGGTTAGGCTACGAGCAGTACTTC.

This clonotype was observed a few times. The rearrangement joins TRBV6-2 or TRBV6-3 to TRBJ1-1; 7 nucleotides match TRBD1. The ends lost 5 bases at V and 1 base at J; junction bases unmatched: 10. CDR1 MNHEY and CDR2 SVGEGT come from the germline V gene. CDR3 size: 16 residues. The CDR3 bases are TGTGCCAGCAGTCCTCCCCTGGGACAGACGAACACTGAAGCTTTCTTT. It codes for CASSPPLGQTNTEAFF.

The genes are TRBV5-4 and TRBJ2-5, with no clear D. Deletions cut 0 bases from V and 1 base from J, with 10 bases between. Germline assignment: CDR1 SGHNT and CDR2 YYREEE (reference sequence). This CDR3 is built from 15 residues. The CDR3 is CASSLASAVQETQYF. The CDR3 DNA sequence: TGTGCCAGCAGCTTGGCTTCGGCGGTCCAAGAGACCCAGTACTTC.

This clonotype was counted between two and nine times. The chain carries TRBV12-3 or TRBV12-4 and TRBJ2-7; D is unresolved. V was shortened by 0 bases and J by 4 bases, with 7 bases between the two germline ends. CDR3 length: 13 residues. CDR3 DNA: TGTGCCAGCAGTTTAGCCTTTAAATACGAGCAGTACTTC. Translation gives CASSLAFKYEQYF.

This clonotype showed up just a few times. The gene calls are TRBV10-3 and TRBJ2-5; 10 bases are a match to TRBD2. CDR1 and CDR2 from the germline V gene are ENHRY and SYGVKD. The CDR3 length is 19 residues. Trimming removed 2 bases from V and 5 bases from J; junction bases left unmatched: 17. CDR3 region: CAISEVLAGAPGPRETQYF. In nucleotides, the CDR3 is TGTGCCATCAGTGAGGTCCTAGCGGGAGCTCCAGGACCAAGGGAGACCCAGTACTTC.

The chain combines TRBV19 with TRBJ2-2; D gene uncertain. The CDR3 extends over 15 amino acids. Germline loops: CDR1 LNHDA, CDR2 SQIVND (reference sequence). V gave up 10 bases and J gave up 5 bases, with 20 bases separating them. CDR3 sequence: CATSQRDLVTGELFF. The CDR3 DNA sequence: TGTGCCACCTCCCAAAGGGATTTGGTTACCGGGGAGCTGTTTTTT.

The table lists this clonotype with a few counts. This chain uses TRBV11-1 with TRBJ2-5, with 7 bases that match TRBD1. V lost 4 bases to trimming and J lost 5 bases; unmatched junction nucleotides: 7. The CDR3 length is 14 residues. Per germline, CDR1 SGHAT and CDR2 FQDESV (reference sequence). The CDR3 DNA reads TGTGCCAGCAGCTCTCGACAGGGTGGGGAGACCCAGTACTTC. It specifies CASSSRQGGETQYF.

The CDR3 coding sequence is TGCAGCGTTCGACCGTGGGGCTCCTACGAGCAGTACTTC. It codes for CSVRPWGSYEQYF. The chain has TRBV29-1 and TRBJ2-7, with D hard to call. V dropped 5 bases and J dropped 0 bases, with 11 bases sitting between them. Germline loops: CDR1 SQVTM, CDR2 ANQGSEA. The CDR3 totals 13 residues.

This clonotype showed up just a few times. The V and J genes are TRBV28 and TRBJ1-2; 7 bases are shared with TRBD1. The CDR3 extends over 14 amino acids. Germline loops: CDR1 MDHEN, CDR2 SYDVKM. V was clipped by 7 bases and J by 6 bases; unmatched bases: 11. CDR3 in DNA: TGTGCCAGCACCACTAACAGGGGAGTAAATGGCTACACCTTC. Residues: CASTTNRGVNGYTF.

V is TRBV7-3 and J is TRBJ2-1; the match to TRBD2 covers 14 bases. With V trimmed by 5 bases and J by 6 bases, 3 bases remained unmatched. The germline gives CDR1 SGHTA, CDR2 FQGTGA. The CDR3 covers 15 residues. CDR3 sequence reads: CASSPGTSGSNEQFF. CDR3 sequence (DNA): TGTGCCAGCAGCCCCGGGACTAGCGGGAGCAATGAGCAGTTCTTC. Full variable domain (outside the CDR3, taken from reference TRBV7-3 and TRBJ2-1): GAGVSQTPSNKVTEKGKYVELRCDPISGHTALYWYRQSLGQGPEFLIYFQGTGAADDSGLPNDRFFAVRPEGSVSTLKIQRTERGDSAVYLCASSPGTSGSNEQFFGPGTRLTVL.

CDR3 DNA: TGTGCCAGCAGCTTGGGCCCTAGCGGGAGCAATGAGCAGTTCTTC. This gives the protein CASSLGPSGSNEQFF. The chain combines TRBV5-8 with TRBJ2-1; TRBD2 agrees at 10 bases. Germline lookup yields CDR1 SGHTS and CDR2 YDEGEE. CDR3 size: 15 residues. J gave up 6 bases and V 0 bases, and 3 bases lay outside the gene matches.

The CDR3 DNA reads as TGCAGTGCTAGAGATTTTAAGCCGGCAGGGGAGTCTGGGGCCAACGTCCTGACTTTC. Amino acid sequence: CSARDFKPAGESGANVLTF. This chain uses TRBV20-1 with TRBJ2-6; weak D call: TRBD1 (6 bases). Trimming removed 0 bases from V and 1 base from J, with 19 bases in between. CDR3 size: 19 residues. Germline CDR1 is DFQATT and CDR2 is SNEGSKA (reference sequence).